These 10 T cell receptor beta chains were sequenced from one sample in a study of human T cells and chemical hapten exposure. TCRdb used MiXCR to reprocess the RACE reads, holding one entry per CDR3 protein. The sample includes some 180,000 distinct CDR3 sequences, about a fifth of them seen just once. The time point denotes: patch test 1, 2 weeks after DPC sensitization. Treatment meaning: therapeutic diphenylcyclopropenone sensitization with weekly scalp DPC. Here the sequenced sample was whole blood, taken in connection with sensitization to the hapten diphenylcyclopropenone (DPC). The receptors shown here come from a woman between 45 and 60 years old with alopecia areata. Some clones in this sample may be carry-over from other donors' samples.

V is TRBV5-1 and J is TRBJ2-2, with 11 bases identical to TRBD2. V was clipped by 6 bases and J by 4 bases; unmatched bases: 8. The CDR3 loop spans 16 amino acids. Germline V gene data show CDR1 as SGHRS and CDR2 as YFSETQ. The CDR3 is CASTLLAGGRTGELFF. In DNA, the CDR3 is TGCGCCAGCACCTTATTAGCGGGAGGGCGCACCGGGGAGCTGTTTTTT. Full variable domain (outside the CDR3, taken from reference TRBV5-1 and TRBJ2-2): KAGVTQTPRYLIKTRGQQVTLSCSPISGHRSVSWYQQTPGQGLQFLFEYFSETQRNKGNFPGRFSGRQFSNSRSEMNVSTLELGDSALYLCASTLLAGGRTGELFFGEGSRLTVL.

V and J are TRBV19 and TRBJ2-3, with D tentatively TRBD1 or TRBD2 (5 bases each). The CDR3 is made up of 15 amino acids. V was clipped by 6 bases and J by 4 bases, with 17 bases between them. Germline CDR1 LNHDA, CDR2 SQIVND (reference sequence). This chain's CDR3 is CASSERYRRADTQYF. CDR3 nucleotide sequence: TGTGCCAGTAGCGAAAGATACAGGCGGGCAGATACGCAGTATTTT.

In its sample, this clonotype was seen a few times. The J gene is TRBJ2-1, the V gene TRBV5-1; 12 bases map to TRBD2. The germline V gene encodes CDR1 SGHRS and CDR2 YFSETQ. This CDR3 spans 15 amino acids. The V and J ends lost 6 bases and 4 bases, in that order; junction bases with no gene match: 5. CDR3 loop: CASKLAGGTYNEQFF. CDR3 in DNA: TGCGCCAGCAAACTAGCGGGAGGAACGTACAATGAGCAGTTCTTC.

The gene calls are TRBV6-6 and TRBJ1-1; 8 bases are shared with TRBD1. This CDR3 spans 15 amino acids. The V and J ends lost 2 bases and 0 bases, in that order; junction bases with no gene match: 2. In germline, CDR1 is MNHNY, CDR2 SVGAGI (reference sequence). CDR3 coding DNA: TGTGCCAGCAGTTACGGACAGGGTTTGAACACTGAAGCTTTCTTT. Translation gives CASSYGQGLNTEAFF.

This clonotype was seen more than once but under ten times. This rearrangement joins TRBV3-1 to TRBJ1-3; perhaps TRBD1 as D (5 bases). CDR1 and CDR2 (germline): LGHDT, YNNKEL (reference sequence). The CDR3 is 17 amino acids. V lost 1 base to trimming and J lost 0 bases, with 13 bases between them. The CDR3 DNA reads TGTGCCAGCAGCCAAGGTCAGGGACCGAACTCTGGAAACACCATATATTTT. Encoded protein: CASSQGQGPNSGNTIYF.

V is TRBV27 and J is TRBJ1-2; D gene ambiguous. This CDR3 region has 13 residues. Germline V lookup: CDR1 MNHEY, CDR2 SMNVEV (reference sequence). Between the trimmed V and J ends, which lost 3 bases and 4 bases, there was a span of 9 bases. This chain's CDR3 is CASSFMGGYGYTF. The CDR3 region has the DNA TGTGCCAGCAGTTTTATGGGTGGCTATGGCTACACCTTC.

This clonotype was counted between two and nine times. The chain joins TRBV20-1 to TRBJ2-5; 11 nucleotides line up with TRBD2. From germline, CDR1 is DFQATT and CDR2 SNEGSKA (reference sequence). V lost 3 bases to trimming and J lost 4 bases; unmatched junction nucleotides: 4. The CDR3 spans 14 residues. The CDR3 loop reads CSASTLAGVETQYF. CDR3 in DNA: TGCAGTGCTAGTACACTAGCGGGAGTAGAGACCCAGTACTTC.

The chain carries TRBV20-1 and TRBJ2-4, with TRBD1 matching over 10 bases. Looked up from germline, CDR1 is DFQATT and CDR2 is SNEGSKA (reference sequence). This CDR3 is 16 amino acids long. The CDR3 bases are TGCAGGGACGAATTAGGGGACAGGGGCCCCAAAAACATTCAGTACTTC. This gives the protein CRDELGDRGPKNIQYF.

The table lists this clonotype with a few counts. The CDR3 protein is CASSTGASYNEQFF. CDR3 in DNA: TGTGCCAGCAGCACAGGGGCGTCCTACAATGAGCAGTTCTTC. V is TRBV2 and J is TRBJ2-1; 7 positions match TRBD1. The ends lost 6 bases at V and 1 base at J; junction bases unmatched: 3. Germline CDR1 reads SNHLY; CDR2 reads FYNNEI. The CDR3 has 14 amino acids.

This chain links TRBV29-1 with TRBJ2-7; D not certain. This CDR3 is built from 12 residues. V lost 4 bases and J 0 bases, leaving 7 bases between the germline ends. The germline gives CDR1 SQVTM, CDR2 ANQGSEA. CDR3 residues: CSVGPNSYEQYF. DNA for the CDR3: TGCAGCGTTGGACCAAACTCCTACGAGCAGTACTTC.